This T cell receptor beta chain was captured in a study of blood T cell repertoires in COVID-19. On the study more broadly: Samples taken during acute and convalescent COVID-19 were collected in the United States, Italy and Spain. T cells, B-cell-depleted T cells, or PBMCs provided the cDNA or gDNA that served as material.

The CDR3 spans 17 residues. Germline assignment: CDR1 SGHRS and CDR2 YFSETQ. The junction had 8 bases not matched to a gene; V was cut back by 0 bases and J by 0 bases. Original handling: Reference gene primer amplification gave estimated nucleated cell counts. Produced via immunoSEQ multiplex PCR; TCRdb's table is partial and in-frame only. The V and J calls and clone size come from that table; D and trimming were worked out from the DNA. The profile shows about 210,000 clones, 80% of them singletons. The receptor's source is a man in his fifties or sixties with acute or convalescent COVID-19. Material for sequencing was peripheral blood. The chain recombines TRBV5-1 with TRBJ2-7, with 8 positions matching TRBD1. The CDR3 region is CASSLDPAGTGSYEQYF. As DNA, the CDR3 is TGCGCCAGCAGCTTGGACCCGGCCGGGACAGGCTCCTACGAGCAGTACTTC.